These 24 T cell receptor beta chains were all obtained from the same sample, sequenced in a study of T cells in tumors after PD-1 blockade (dated by TCRdb to the late 2010s). In the paper's terms, the time point label means: after anti-PD-1 therapy. Library generation was performed with the immunoSEQ multiplex PCR assay. This immuneACCESS table, as held by TCRdb, lists in-frame sequences with V and J called but not all clones. Of the missing ones, under half trace to an unresolved V gene in checked studies; the others have no known cause. For this sample there are more than 12,000 clones; about 67% appear just once. The ten largest make up about 30% of the sample. The specimen comprised tumor tissue, sampled after anti-PD-1 treatment. All receptors derive from a human donor with cutaneous squamous cell carcinoma.

This rearrangement joins TRBV5-6 to TRBJ1-4; D is uncertain. Germline values: CDR1 SGHDT, CDR2 YYEEEE. This CDR3 is built from 14 residues. V gave up 7 bases and J gave up 8 bases, with 18 bases separating them. The CDR3 coding sequence is TGTGCCAGCTTCGGTCGAAGGATCGGCGAAAAACTGTTTTTT. It yields the protein CASFGRRIGEKLFF.

This clone came up a few times. V and J are TRBV27 and TRBJ2-7, with D hard to call. The germline V gene encodes CDR1 MNHEY and CDR2 SMNVEV (reference sequence). The CDR3 has 15 amino acids. The germline V and J ends were trimmed by 0 bases and 2 bases, with 11 bases remaining between them. The CDR3 region has the DNA TGTGCCAGCAGTTTATCGGATCGATTCGCCTACGAGCAGTACTTC. Protein sequence: CASSLSDRFAYEQYF.

This clone appeared a few times. The rearrangement joins TRBV5-1 to TRBJ1-2; D not certain. CDR1 and CDR2 from the germline V gene are SGHRS and YFSETQ. The CDR3 is 13 residues long. V lost 4 bases to trimming and J lost 0 bases, with 7 bases between them. The CDR3 DNA follows: TGCGCCAGCAGCGCGAGCGCTAACTATGGCTACACCTTC. The encoded protein is CASSASANYGYTF.

The rearrangement uses TRBV5-5 and TRBJ2-7, with unresolved D. The V gene's germline CDR1 is SGHKS and CDR2 YYEKEE (reference sequence). Trimming took 1 base from V and 0 from J, leaving 8 bases between them. The CDR3 is made up of 14 amino acids. CDR3 sequence reads: CASSLLGSSYEQYF. Written as DNA, the CDR3 is TGTGCCAGCAGCTTGCTGGGAAGCTCCTACGAGCAGTACTTC.

This clone has more than one count but fewer than ten. As DNA, the CDR3 is TGTGCCAGCAGTGAATTATCTTTTTTAGGGGAGAGGAACACTGAAGCTTTCTTT. This codes for CASSELSFLGERNTEAFF. V gene TRBV6-1 combines with J gene TRBJ1-1, with a tentative D call TRBD1 (5 bases). From germline, CDR1 is MNHNS and CDR2 SASEGT. This CDR3 comprises 18 residues. The V gene lost 2 bases and the J gene lost 1 base, with 20 bases spanning the gap.

The genes are TRBV7-9 and TRBJ1-4; 8 positions agree with TRBD1. V dropped 5 bases and J dropped 0; count of bases not matched to a gene: 8. Germline V CDR1 and CDR2: SEHNR, FQNEAQ (reference sequence). CDR3 size: 17 residues. The CDR3 reads CASSPGTGGATNEKLFF. The CDR3 DNA reads TGTGCCAGCAGCCCTGGGACAGGTGGGGCAACTAATGAAAAACTGTTTTTT. The whole variable domain, remainder taken from reference TRBV7-9 and TRBJ1-4, is DTGVSQNPRHKITKRGQNVTFRCDPISEHNRLYWYRQTLGQGPEFLTYFQNEAQLEKSRLLSDRFSAERPKGSFSTLEIQRTEQGDSAMYLCASSPGTGGATNEKLFFGSGTQLSVL.

This clone has more than one count but fewer than ten. This chain links TRBV28 with TRBJ2-1, with 11 positions matching TRBD2. The length of the CDR3 is 16 residues. The germline gives CDR1 MDHEN, CDR2 SYDVKM. Losses at the gene ends were 5 bases for V and 5 bases for J; bases not matched to a gene: 8. CDR3 in amino acids: CASSSAGLAVNNEQFF. CDR3 DNA sequence: TGTGCCAGCAGTAGTGCGGGACTAGCGGTGAACAATGAGCAGTTCTTC.

The V call is TRBV19, the J call TRBJ2-1; unclear D gene. The CDR3 covers 15 residues. Germline CDR1 LNHDA, CDR2 SQIVND (reference sequence). V was pared by 5 bases and J by 0 bases, with 11 bases between. The CDR3 reads CASSRTASSYNEQFF. CDR3 coding DNA: TGTGCCAGTAGTCGTACAGCTAGCTCCTACAATGAGCAGTTCTTC.

The chain is built from TRBV6-6 and TRBJ1-4; D call uncertain. This CDR3 contains 13 residues. Trimming stripped 5 bases from V and 4 bases from J, with 8 bases between. CDR1 MNHNY and CDR2 SVGAGI come from the germline V gene (reference sequence). The CDR3 bases are TGTGCCAGCAGTGAGACATATAATGAAAAACTGTTTTTT. This gives the protein CASSETYNEKLFF.

V and J are TRBV10-1 and TRBJ1-1; possible D gene TRBD1, 6 bases. Germline lookup yields CDR1 WNHNN and CDR2 SYGVQD (reference sequence). Trimming pared 2 bases from V and 10 bases from J, leaving 11 bases between. The length of the CDR3 is 12 residues. The CDR3 DNA reads TGCGCCAGCAGTGAGACAGGGCTCGGAGCTTTCTTT. Its translation is CASSETGLGAFF.

This clone was counted only a few times. This CDR3 is CASSGQGNTEAFF. The CDR3 coding sequence is TGTGCCAGCAGTGGACAGGGTAACACTGAAGCTTTCTTT. The chain joins TRBV25-1 to TRBJ1-1, with 7 bases aligning to TRBD1. CDR1 is MGHDK and CDR2 is SYGVNS in the germline V gene. The CDR3 is 13 amino acids. With V trimmed by 4 bases and J by 2 bases, 1 base remained unmatched.

The rearrangement uses TRBV5-1 and TRBJ2-3, with 10 nucleotides matching TRBD2. CDR1 and CDR2 (germline): SGHRS, YFSETQ. After removal of 1 base from V and 3 bases from J, the junction contained 5 bases not matched to a gene. CDR3 length: 16 residues. This CDR3 is CASSLRSGGRTDTQYF. The CDR3 DNA sequence: TGCGCCAGCAGCTTGCGTAGCGGGGGGCGGACAGATACGCAGTATTTT.

The CDR3 DNA reads as TGTGCCAGCAGCCAAGATACAGGGGGCACTGAAGCTTTCTTT. It codes for CASSQDTGGTEAFF. The rearrangement joins TRBV4-2 to TRBJ1-1, with 8 bases identical to TRBD1. The CDR3 totals 14 residues. Losses at the gene ends were 0 bases for V and 4 bases for J; bases not matched to a gene: 1. Looked up from germline, CDR1 is LGHNA and CDR2 is YNFKEQ.

The J gene is TRBJ2-1, the V gene TRBV5-6; 8 bases match TRBD2. Germline CDR1 SGHDT, CDR2 YYEEEE. CDR3 length equals 15 residues. J lost 7 bases, V lost 5 bases, and 11 bases had no gene match. CDR3 loop: CASSYKSGSSNEQFF. The CDR3 nucleotides read TGTGCCAGCAGTTATAAGAGCGGGAGTTCGAATGAGCAGTTCTTC.

The chain combines TRBV2 with TRBJ1-5; 8 bases match TRBD1. The CDR3 spans 15 residues. Per germline, CDR1 SNHLY and CDR2 FYNNEI. J was trimmed by 1 base and V by 4 bases; bases with no gene match: 3. DNA for the CDR3: TGTGCCAGCAGTGCCGACAGGGGAAGCAATCAGCCCCAGCATTTT. Translating gives CASSADRGSNQPQHF.

The V and J genes are TRBV24-1 and TRBJ2-5; D is tentatively TRBD1 or TRBD2 (5 bases each). Germline loops: CDR1 KGHDR, CDR2 SFDVKD. The CDR3 has 14 amino acids. V was pared by 1 base and J by 3 bases, with 8 bases between. The CDR3 coding sequence is TGTGCCACCAGTGATTTCCGAGGGGAAGAGACCCAGTACTTC. As protein: CATSDFRGEETQYF.

The genes are TRBV7-9 and TRBJ2-7; D is ambiguous. Trimming took off 1 base at V and 3 bases at J, with 4 bases between the two ends. From germline, CDR1 is SEHNR and CDR2 FQNEAQ (reference sequence). The CDR3 is 12 residues long. DNA of the CDR3: TGTGCCAGCAGCTTAGGTGACTACGAGCAGTACTTC. Translating it yields CASSLGDYEQYF. Looking up the rest from reference TRBV7-9 and TRBJ2-7 gives the full variable domain: DTGVSQNPRHKITKRGQNVTFRCDPISEHNRLYWYRQTLGQGPEFLTYFQNEAQLEKSRLLSDRFSAERPKGSFSTLEIQRTEQGDSAMYLCASSLGDYEQYFGPGTRLTVT.

The rearrangement links TRBV15 to TRBJ1-1; D gene unclear. In germline, CDR1 is LNHNV, CDR2 YYDKDF (reference sequence). Trimming shortened V by 3 bases and J by 8 bases, and 16 bases separated the two germline ends. The CDR3 runs to 14 residues. Here the CDR3 DNA reads TGTGCCACCAGCAGTTTGATCGGGGTATCGGAAGCTTTCTTT. Amino acid sequence: CATSSLIGVSEAFF.

This clone was counted only a few times. V usage is TRBV4-3 and J usage is TRBJ2-5; TRBD1 matches 7 bases. The CDR3 is 13 residues long. V was pared by 1 base and J by 4 bases, with 0 bases of the junction left unmatched. Germline V gene sequence: CDR1 LGHNA, CDR2 YSLEER. The CDR3 nucleotides read TGCGCCAGCAGCCAAGGACAGGGAGAGACCCAGTACTTC. Its protein is CASSQGQGETQYF.

This rearrangement joins TRBV29-1 to TRBJ2-7, with unresolved D. Deletions cut 3 bases from V and 4 bases from J, with 13 bases between. The germline gives CDR1 SQVTM, CDR2 ANQGSEA. CDR3 length: 13 residues. CDR3 sequence: CSVDPGSGYEQYF. CDR3 DNA sequence: TGCAGCGTTGACCCCGGGTCGGGTTACGAGCAGTACTTC.

The gene calls are TRBV5-6 and TRBJ1-1; D uncertain. The ends were cut back, 3 bases at V and 3 bases at J, with 9 bases in the middle. The CDR3 has 13 residues. Germline lookup yields CDR1 SGHDT and CDR2 YYEEEE. The CDR3 loop is CASSWEDDTEAFF. The CDR3, as DNA: TGTGCCAGCAGCTGGGAGGACGACACTGAAGCTTTCTTT.

The chain employs TRBV14 and TRBJ2-1, with TRBD2 identical over 8 bases. The ends lost 1 base at V and 7 bases at J; junction bases unmatched: 15. Germline assignment: CDR1 SGHDN and CDR2 FVKESK. This CDR3 spans 18 amino acids. CDR3 amino acids: CASSQAGAGGLKRNEQFF. In DNA form, the CDR3 reads TGTGCCAGCAGCCAAGCGGGGGCGGGAGGCCTCAAGAGGAATGAGCAGTTCTTC.

The rearrangement uses TRBV28 and TRBJ1-5, with 9 bases lining up with TRBD1. There are 15 residues in the CDR3. V shed 4 bases, J shed 5 bases, and the junction held 6 bases outside the gene matches. Germline values: CDR1 MDHEN, CDR2 SYDVKM. CDR3 in DNA: TGTGCCAGCAGTTCCGGACAGGGGACGGATCAGCCCCAGCATTTT. It codes for CASSSGQGTDQPQHF.

This clone was seen just once. The gene calls are TRBV7-9 and TRBJ2-5; D unclear. V gave up 6 bases and J gave up 1 base, with 3 bases separating them. The CDR3 runs to 11 residues. Germline loops: CDR1 SEHNR, CDR2 FQNEAQ (reference sequence). The CDR3 spells CASSFQETQYF. Written as DNA, the CDR3 is TGTGCCAGCAGTTTCCAAGAGACCCAGTACTTC.